This T cell receptor (beta chain) emerged from a study of blood T cell repertoires in COVID-19. Study as a whole: Samples taken during acute and convalescent COVID-19 were collected in the United States, Italy and Spain. In each case, the material was cDNA or gDNA derived from T cells, B-cell-depleted T cells, or PBMCs.

Under the authors' procedure: How many nucleated cells were present was estimated from reference gene primer amplification. Method: immunoSEQ multiplex PCR; TCRdb's copy keeps in-frame clones and lacks some. From that table come the V and J calls and clone size; the DNA was used to work out D and trimming. This sample carries 230,000 or so clones, roughly 82% of them seen once, and the ten largest clones take 2% to 2.5%. Trimming left V 3 bases short and J 3 bases short, with 22 bases between. The CDR3 runs to 17 residues. CDR1 is SQVTM, CDR2 ANQGSEA, per germline. The chain joins TRBV29-1 to TRBJ2-3, with D possibly TRBD2 on 6 matching bases. The sequence derives from a man aged 40-50 years who had recovered from COVID-19. The source material was peripheral blood. CDR3 nucleotide sequence: TGCAGCGTTGACAGATGGGGTGCCCGTGGGGGGACAGATACGCAGTATTTT. This sequence encodes CSVDRWGARGGTDTQYF.